This T cell receptor beta chain appears in the sequencing data of a study of T-cell reconstitution after alpha-beta-depleted transplantation in children. Whole-study findings and limits: High day-60 TCRbeta diversity in some patients came from surviving recipient T cells and thymic progenitors. At the one-year point after transplant, T-cell counts and TCRbeta diversity were found to come mostly from T cells that had been newly produced. Approximately two months post-transplant, alpha-beta T cells reportedly originated from several hundred expanded graft clones.

The table lists this clonotype with many counts. Antigen: not known. The CDR3 is made up of 13 amino acids. Between the trimmed V and J ends, which lost 6 bases and 5 bases, there was a span of 13 bases. TCRbeta library construction was performed incorporating unique molecular identifiers. TCRdb called the PCR reads again in MiXCR, with one record for every CDR3 protein. The sample lists approximately 190,000 distinct CDR3 sequences, 6.3% occurring once. Source: PBMCs, taken before TCRalphabeta/CD19-depleted stem cell transplant. The genes are TRBV12-3 or TRBV12-4 and TRBJ2-5; D not certain. The sequence was collected from a girl under two years old with combined immunodeficiency, due to receive a stem cell transplant. The CDR3 nucleotides are TGTGCCAGCAGCTGGGTAGGTGCGGAGACCCAGTACTTC. Its protein product is CASSWVGAETQYF.